The 13 T cell receptor beta chains listed next were all sequenced from one sample in a study of blood T cell repertoires in COVID-19. Assay used: immunoSEQ multiplex PCR; TCRdb lists only in-frame clones, some missing. The data show over 350,000 clones, 70% to 90% seen once. Input material: PBMCs or T cells enriched from blood (not recorded which). The receptors originated from a woman younger than 30 with acute COVID-19.

This chain joins TRBV28 and TRBJ1-6; D might be TRBD1 (6 bases). Germline values: CDR1 MDHEN, CDR2 SYDVKM. The V gene lost 5 bases and the J gene lost 3 bases, with 8 bases spanning the gap. The CDR3 spans 14 residues. CDR3 in amino acids: CASSQDSYNSPLHF. CDR3 coding DNA: TGTGCCAGCAGTCAGGACAGCTATAATTCACCCCTCCACTTT.

This chain joins TRBV6-5 and TRBJ1-1; D ambiguous. Germline V gene data show CDR1 as MNHEY and CDR2 as SVGAGI. This CDR3 spans 12 amino acids. Trimming shortened V by 2 bases and J by 4 bases, and 5 bases separated the two germline ends. Here the CDR3 DNA reads TGTGCCAGCAGTTACATCGGCACTGAAGCTTTCTTT. Amino acid sequence: CASSYIGTEAFF.

This rearrangement joins TRBV9 to TRBJ1-6; TRBD1 might be the D (6 bases). V gave up 6 bases and J gave up 10 bases, with 14 bases separating them. Germline CDR1 and CDR2: SGDLS and YYNGEE. This CDR3 comprises 13 residues. The CDR3 sequence is CASTPGTRSPLHF. The CDR3 region has the DNA TGTGCCAGCACCCCCGGGACAAGATCACCCCTCCACTTT.

The chain links TRBV19 to TRBJ1-1, with D perhaps TRBD1 (5 bases). The CDR3 is 15 residues long. Germline CDR1 is LNHDA and CDR2 is SQIVND (reference sequence). With 1 base removed from V and 3 bases from J, the gap between germline ends came to 12 bases. The chain's CDR3 is CASSIAGRVYTEAFF. The CDR3 bases are TGTGCCAGTAGTATAGCAGGCAGGGTGTACACTGAAGCTTTCTTT.

The gene calls are TRBV12-5 and TRBJ1-3; a possible D gene is TRBD1 (6 bases). The CDR3 spans 14 residues. Germline CDR1 LGHNT, CDR2 FRNRAP. V dropped 7 bases and J dropped 2 bases, with 12 bases sitting between them. The CDR3 here is CASDTDRPGNTIYF. The CDR3 region has the DNA TGTGCTAGTGACACCGACAGGCCTGGAAACACCATATATTTT.

V usage is TRBV6-2 or TRBV6-3 and J usage is TRBJ1-2, with 7 nucleotides matching TRBD1. The CDR3 runs to 16 residues. The V gene's germline CDR1 is MNHEY and CDR2 SVGEGT. The V gene end was trimmed by 1 base and the J gene end by 3 bases; junction bases not matched to a gene: 8. This CDR3 reads CASSYWRTGGDYGYTF. CDR3 nucleotides: TGTGCCAGCAGTTACTGGAGGACAGGCGGAGACTATGGCTACACCTTC.

The chain links TRBV14 to TRBJ1-2, with 11 bases lining up with TRBD1. The CDR3 loop spans 16 amino acids. V shed 4 bases and J 4 bases; nucleotides not matched to a gene: 8. Germline V gives CDR1 SGHDN, CDR2 FVKESK. This CDR3 reads CASSLGQGAIFYGYTF. Written as DNA, the CDR3 is TGTGCCAGCAGCCTTGGACAGGGGGCGATTTTCTATGGCTACACCTTC.

This clone came up once. V and J are TRBV20-1 and TRBJ1-2, with TRBD1 matching over 12 bases. J lost 0 bases, V lost 3 bases, and 8 bases had no gene match. There are 17 residues in the CDR3. CDR1 and CDR2 from the germline V gene are DFQATT and SNEGSKA (reference sequence). Here the CDR3 DNA reads TGCAGTGCTAGTCGGGGCGGGACAGGGGGCACTAACTATGGCTACACCTTC. Its protein is CSASRGGTGGTNYGYTF.

This chain uses TRBV27 with TRBJ1-4, with D possibly matching TRBD1 (6 bases). Germline V CDR1 and CDR2: MNHEY, SMNVEV (reference sequence). Trimming took 6 bases from V and 8 from J, leaving 25 bases between them. This CDR3 region has 17 residues. The CDR3 reads CASSPRGGLDGHEKLFF. The CDR3 DNA is TGTGCCAGCAGCCCTCGGGGGGGCCTAGACGGACACGAAAAACTGTTTTTT. The entire variable domain, with the rest obtained from reference TRBV27 and TRBJ1-4, is as follows: EAQVTQNPRYLITVTGKKLTVTCSQNMNHEYMSWYRQDPGLGLRQIYYSMNVEVTDKGDVPEGYKVSRKEKRNFPLILESPSPNQTSLYFCASSPRGGLDGHEKLFFGSGTQLSVL.

This sequence joins TRBV3-1 (or the pseudogene TRBV3-2) and TRBJ1-2; possible D gene TRBD1, 6 bases. There are 13 residues in the CDR3. Trimming shortened V by 8 bases and J by 1 base, and 11 bases separated the two germline ends. The germline V gene encodes CDR1 LGHDT and CDR2 YNNKEL (reference sequence). The DNA for the CDR3 is TGTGCCAGCCAGGGGAAAAGTAACTATGGCTACACCTTC. Translated: CASQGKSNYGYTF.

The chain combines TRBV18 with TRBJ1-6; 12 bases match TRBD1. The CDR3 is 15 amino acids. CDR1 and CDR2 from the germline V gene are KGHSH and LQKENI. The V and J ends lost 3 bases and 13 bases, in that order; junction bases with no gene match: 7. Written as DNA, the CDR3 is TGTGCCAGCTCACCGGGACAGGGGGCACTCGGGCCCCTCCACTTT. Translated, it gives CASSPGQGALGPLHF.

The chain joins TRBV19 to TRBJ2-2, with D possibly TRBD2 on 5 matching bases. Deletions cut 1 base from V and 6 bases from J, with 9 bases between. From germline, CDR1 is LNHDA and CDR2 SQIVND (reference sequence). CDR3 length equals 14 residues. The CDR3 sequence is CASSIGGVAGELFF. CDR3 nucleotide sequence: TGTGCCAGTAGTATAGGGGGAGTGGCCGGGGAGCTGTTTTTT.

This sequence joins TRBV11-3 and TRBJ1-1; D not certain. Germline loops: CDR1 SGHNT, CDR2 YENEEA. There are 14 residues in the CDR3. V gave up 0 bases and J gave up 2 bases, with 7 bases separating them. The CDR3 sequence: CASSLDSSNTEAFF. The DNA of the CDR3 is TGTGCCAGCAGCTTAGACAGTTCAAACACTGAAGCTTTCTTT. The full variable domain, in which reference TRBV11-3 and TRBJ1-1 provide the parts outside the CDR3, is EAGVVQSPRYKIIEKKQPVAFWCNPISGHNTLYWYLQNLGQGPELLIRYENEEAVDDSQLPKDRFSAERLKGVDSTLKIQPAELGDSAVYLCASSLDSSNTEAFFGQGTRLTVV.